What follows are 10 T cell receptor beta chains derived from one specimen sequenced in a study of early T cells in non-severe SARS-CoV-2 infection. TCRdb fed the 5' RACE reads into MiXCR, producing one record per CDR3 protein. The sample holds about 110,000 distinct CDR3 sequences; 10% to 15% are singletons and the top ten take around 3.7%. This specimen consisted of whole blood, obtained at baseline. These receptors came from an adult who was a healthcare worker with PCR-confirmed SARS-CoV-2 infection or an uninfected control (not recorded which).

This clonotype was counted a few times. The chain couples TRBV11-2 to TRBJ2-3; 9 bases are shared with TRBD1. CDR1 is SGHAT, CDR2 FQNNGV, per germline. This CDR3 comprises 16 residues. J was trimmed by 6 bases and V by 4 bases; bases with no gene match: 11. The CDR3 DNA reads TGTGCCAGCAGCTCCCTGGGGACAGGGAAAGCCGATACGCAGTATTTT. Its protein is CASSSLGTGKADTQYF.

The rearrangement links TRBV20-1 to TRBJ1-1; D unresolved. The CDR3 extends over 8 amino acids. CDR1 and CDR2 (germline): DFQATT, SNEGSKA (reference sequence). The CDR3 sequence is CSPEKAFF. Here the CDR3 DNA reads TGCTCTCCAGAGAAAGCTTTCTTT.

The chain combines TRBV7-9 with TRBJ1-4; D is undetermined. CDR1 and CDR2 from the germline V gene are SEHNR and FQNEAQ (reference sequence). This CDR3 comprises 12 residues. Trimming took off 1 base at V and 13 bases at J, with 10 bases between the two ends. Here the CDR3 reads CASSLVDSRLFF. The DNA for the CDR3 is TGTGCCAGCAGCTTAGTTGACTCCCGACTGTTTTTT.

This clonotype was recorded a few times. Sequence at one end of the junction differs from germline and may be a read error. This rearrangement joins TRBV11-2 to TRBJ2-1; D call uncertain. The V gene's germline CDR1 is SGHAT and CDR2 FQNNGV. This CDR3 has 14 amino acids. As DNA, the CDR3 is TGTGCCAGCAGCGTAGAGACTGGGCACTTCGAGCAGTTCTTC. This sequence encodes CASSVETGHFEQFF. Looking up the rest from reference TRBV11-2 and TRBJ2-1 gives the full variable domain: EAGVAQSPRYKIIEKRQSVAFWCNPISGHATLYWYQQILGQGPKLLIQFQNNGVVDDSQLPKDRFSAERLKGVDSTLKIQPAKLEDSAVYLCASSVETGHFEQFFGPGTRLTVL.

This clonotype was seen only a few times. CDR3 bases: TGTGCCACCAGCAGACAAACAGGGATCCCCACTGAAGCTTTCTTT. Translated: CATSRQTGIPTEAFF. V and J are TRBV15 and TRBJ1-1, with a tentative D call TRBD1 (6 bases). This CDR3 has 15 residues. The ends were cut back, 2 bases at V and 4 bases at J, with 14 bases in the middle. Germline V gene data show CDR1 as LNHNV and CDR2 as YYDKDF (reference sequence). The full variable domain, its missing parts supplied by reference TRBV15 and TRBJ1-1, is DAMVIQNPRYQVTQFGKPVTLSCSQTLNHNVMYWYQQKSSQAPKLLFHYYDKDFNNEADTPDNFQSRRPNTSFCFLDIRSPGLGDTAMYLCATSRQTGIPTEAFFGQGTRLTVV.

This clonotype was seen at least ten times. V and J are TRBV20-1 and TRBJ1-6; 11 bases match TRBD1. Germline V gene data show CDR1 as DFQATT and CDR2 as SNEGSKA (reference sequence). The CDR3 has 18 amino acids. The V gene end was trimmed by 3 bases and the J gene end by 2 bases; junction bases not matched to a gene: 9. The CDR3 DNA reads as TGCAGTGCTAGTGAACCGGGACAGGGGGGGACCTATAATTCACCCCTCCACTTT. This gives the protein CSASEPGQGGTYNSPLHF.

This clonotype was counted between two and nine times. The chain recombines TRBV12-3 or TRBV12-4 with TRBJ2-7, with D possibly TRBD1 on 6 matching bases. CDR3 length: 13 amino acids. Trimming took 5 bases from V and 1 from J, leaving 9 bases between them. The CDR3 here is CASSPTGSYEQYF. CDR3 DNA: TGTGCCAGCAGTCCCACAGGGTCCTACGAGCAGTACTTC.

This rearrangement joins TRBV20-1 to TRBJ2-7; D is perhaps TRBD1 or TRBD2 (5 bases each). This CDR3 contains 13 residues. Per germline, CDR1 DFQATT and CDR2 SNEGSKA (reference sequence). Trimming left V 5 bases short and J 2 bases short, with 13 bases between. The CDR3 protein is CSARDARTYEQYF. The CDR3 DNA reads TGCAGTGCTCGGGACGCCAGAACCTACGAGCAGTACTTC.

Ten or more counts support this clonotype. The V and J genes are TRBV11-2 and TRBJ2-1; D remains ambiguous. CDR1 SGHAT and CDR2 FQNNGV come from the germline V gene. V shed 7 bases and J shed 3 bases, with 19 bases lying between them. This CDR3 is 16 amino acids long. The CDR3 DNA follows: TGTGCCAGCACCCCTGGGCGCGGCCCCCTCTACAATGAGCAGTTCTTC. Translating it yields CASTPGRGPLYNEQFF.

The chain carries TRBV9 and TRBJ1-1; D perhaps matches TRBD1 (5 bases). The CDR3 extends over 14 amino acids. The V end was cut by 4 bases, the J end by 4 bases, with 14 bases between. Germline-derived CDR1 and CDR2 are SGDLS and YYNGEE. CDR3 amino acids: CASSPLGGSTEAFF. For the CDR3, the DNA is TGTGCCAGCAGCCCTTTGGGGGGATCCACTGAAGCTTTCTTT.